This T cell receptor (beta chain) was captured in a study of sequential checkpoint blockade in melanoma (dated by TCRdb to 2018 to 2020). With regard to the full study: In a 1:1 randomization, patients received either first-line nivolumab then ipilimumab (arm A) or ipilimumab then nivolumab (arm B). Maintenance nivolumab came after both trial sequences.

Interpreted using the paper, the treatment or condition label stands for: randomized to nivolumab then ipilimumab (arm A) or the reverse (arm B). None of the trial patients had been given prior DNA-damaging chemotherapy. A FACS Aria II flow cytometer was used to sort live CD3+CD8+ cells that were negative for CD19 and CD56 from thawed PBMCs. The samples were obtained from melanoma patients enrolled in CheckMate 064, an open-label, randomized phase II trial testing sequential checkpoint blockade. Peripheral blood mononuclear cells were collected by leukapheresis, purified with Ficoll-Paque, and frozen in human serum with approximately 10% DMSO. Right after sorting, the blood CD3+CD8+ cells were verified to be >95% pure, and DNA extraction followed. The immunoSEQ Assay was used to immunosequence TCRbeta CDR3 regions from genomic DNA. Prior to high-throughput sequencing, genomic DNA was amplified by bias-controlled multiplex PCR. The study's own analysis went as follows. To quantify the absolute abundance of each unique TCRbeta CDR3 region, the sequences were collapsed and filtered. Clonality, defined as 1 minus Pielou's evenness, was calculated using only productive rearrangements. A previously published method was used to identify clones with significantly greater frequencies in on-treatment samples than in baseline samples. Held by TCRdb, this immuneACCESS table contains in-frame sequences only and omits some clones. Under half of the omission traces to an unresolved V gene where checked; the cause of the rest is unknown. That table supplies the V and J calls and clone size; D and trimming were determined from the DNA. Present in this sample are some 17,000 clones, roughly 66% of which were seen just once. About 19% of the sample belongs to the ten largest clones.

In regard to this clone: Its antigen remains undetermined. The sample holds no much larger clone one base away, and base qualities are not on file.

Results the study describes overall, beyond this receptor: The model for predicting response that combines TCR metrics with mutation burden needs to be validated in larger, independent patient cohorts.

This clonotype was obtained from a human donor with melanoma. Material: CD8+ T cells sorted from blood (inferred from file names), obtained from a patient given nivolumab and ipilimumab in sequence.

The DNA sequence reads TGTGCCAGCAGTCGCGACAGGGTAAGCTCCTACGAGCAGTACTTC. Translation gives CASSRDRVSSYEQYF. The chain links TRBV7-9 with TRBJ2-7; 7 central bases correspond to TRBD1. Its CDR3 holds 15 amino acids, cysteine through phenylalanine. Just the 45-base CDR3 DNA is kept, in frame starting at base 1. Here V drops 6 bases and J drops 0 bases, and the junction holds 8 bases not matched to any gene. CDR1 SEHNR and CDR2 FQNEAQ are derived from the germline V gene (reference sequence). Here the CDR3 is joined to the reference TRBV7-9 and TRBJ2-7 genes, and the full variable domain is: DTGVSQNPRHKITKRGQNVTFRCDPISEHNRLYWYRQTLGQGPEFLTYFQNEAQLEKSRLLSDRFSAERPKGSFSTLEIQRTEQGDSAMYLCASSRDRVSSYEQYFGPGTRLTVT.